Sequencing of this TCR beta chain was carried out in a study of T cells of healthy individuals. The CDR3 sequence is 13 residues long. Trimming took off 1 base at V and 3 bases at J, with 8 bases between the two ends. CDR1 and CDR2 from the germline V gene are SGHRS and YFSETQ. This clonotype appeared a few times. TCRdb independently ran MiXCR on the 5' RACE reads; one entry per CDR3 protein. The sample holds 90,000 to 100,000 distinct CDR3 sequences, 17% seen once. This receptor was obtained from a human donor in good health. This rearrangement joins TRBV5-1 to TRBJ2-7; tentatively, D is TRBD1 (6 bases). In DNA form, the CDR3 reads TGCGCCAGCAGCTTGCAGGGGAGCTACGAGCAGTACTTC. This gives the protein CASSLQGSYEQYF.